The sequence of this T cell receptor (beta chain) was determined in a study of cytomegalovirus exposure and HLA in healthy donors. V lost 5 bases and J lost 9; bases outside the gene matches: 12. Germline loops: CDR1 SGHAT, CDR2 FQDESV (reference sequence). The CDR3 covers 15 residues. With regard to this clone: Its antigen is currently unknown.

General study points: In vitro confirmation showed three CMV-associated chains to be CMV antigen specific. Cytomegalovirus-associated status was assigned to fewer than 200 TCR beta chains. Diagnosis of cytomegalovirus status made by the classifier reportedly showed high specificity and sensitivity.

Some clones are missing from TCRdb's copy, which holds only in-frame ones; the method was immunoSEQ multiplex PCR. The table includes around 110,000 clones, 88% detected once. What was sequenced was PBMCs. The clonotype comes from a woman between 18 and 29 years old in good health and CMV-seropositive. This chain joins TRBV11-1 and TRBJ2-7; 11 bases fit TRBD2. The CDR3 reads CASSPGLAELKGQYF. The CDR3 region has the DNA TGTGCCAGCAGCCCGGGACTAGCGGAGCTAAAGGGGCAGTACTTC.